This T cell receptor (beta chain) was documented in a study of T cells in localized non-small cell lung cancer. Study findings and constraints: Median approximately 58 top-100 tumor clones were shared with paired adjacent lung. The study found T cell clonality highest in uninvolved adjacent lung, above tumor.

Method: immunoSEQ multiplex PCR; TCRdb's copy keeps in-frame clones and lacks some. The sample lists roughly 3,200 clones, around 25% occurring once. The germline CDR1 and CDR2 sequences are SGHNT and YENEEA. This CDR3 has 15 residues. V lost 2 bases to trimming and J lost 6 bases, with 17 bases between them. This clone is classed as large. Its matching antigen is unknown. The sample in question was lung tumor tissue, obtained before any cancer treatment. The chain links TRBV11-3 to TRBJ2-7; TRBD1 might be the D (5 bases). The TCR sequence derives from a man aged 40 to 69 with stage I lung adenocarcinoma. As DNA, the CDR3 is TGTGCCAGCAGCTTATGGGCTGGCCTAAGGGGCGAGCAGTACTTC. Protein product: CASSLWAGLRGEQYF.